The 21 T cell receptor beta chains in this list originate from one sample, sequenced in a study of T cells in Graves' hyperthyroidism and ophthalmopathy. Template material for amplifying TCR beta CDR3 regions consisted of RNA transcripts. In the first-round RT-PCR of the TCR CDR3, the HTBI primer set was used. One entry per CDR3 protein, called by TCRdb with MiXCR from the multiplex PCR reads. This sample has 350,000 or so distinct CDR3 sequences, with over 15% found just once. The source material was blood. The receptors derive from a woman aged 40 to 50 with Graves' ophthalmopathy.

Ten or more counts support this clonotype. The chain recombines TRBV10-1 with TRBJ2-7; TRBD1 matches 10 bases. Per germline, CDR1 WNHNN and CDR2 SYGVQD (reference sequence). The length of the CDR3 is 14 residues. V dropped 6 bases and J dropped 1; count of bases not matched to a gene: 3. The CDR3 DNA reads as TGCGCCAGCAGAGCGGACAGGGGGTCCTACGAGCAGTACTTC. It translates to CASRADRGSYEQYF.

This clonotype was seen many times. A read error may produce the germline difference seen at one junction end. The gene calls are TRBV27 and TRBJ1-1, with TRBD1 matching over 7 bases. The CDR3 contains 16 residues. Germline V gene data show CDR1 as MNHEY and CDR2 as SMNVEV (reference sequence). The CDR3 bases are TGTGCCAGCAGAGGCCTAGGGGGCCATACGAACACTGAAGCTTTTTTT. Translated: CASRGLGGHTNTEAFF.

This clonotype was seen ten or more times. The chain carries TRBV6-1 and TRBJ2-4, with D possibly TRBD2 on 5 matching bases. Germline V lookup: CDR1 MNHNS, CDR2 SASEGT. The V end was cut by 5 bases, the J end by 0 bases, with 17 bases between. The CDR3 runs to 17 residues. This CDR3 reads CASSPRFQEVAKNIQYF. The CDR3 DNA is TGTGCCAGCAGTCCCCGGTTCCAGGAGGTAGCCAAAAACATTCAGTACTTC.

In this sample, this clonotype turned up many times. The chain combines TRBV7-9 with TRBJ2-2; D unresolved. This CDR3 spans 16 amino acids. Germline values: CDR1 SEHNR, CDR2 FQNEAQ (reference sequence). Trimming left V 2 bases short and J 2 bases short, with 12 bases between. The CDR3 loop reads CASSLSWQANTGELFF. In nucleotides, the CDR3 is TGTGCCAGCAGCTTAAGTTGGCAGGCCAACACCGGGGAGCTGTTTTTT.

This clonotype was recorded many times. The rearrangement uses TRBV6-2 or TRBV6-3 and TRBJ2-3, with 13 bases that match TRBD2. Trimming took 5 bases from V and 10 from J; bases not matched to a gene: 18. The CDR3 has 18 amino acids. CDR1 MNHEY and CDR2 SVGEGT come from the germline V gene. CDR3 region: CASSPPRRTSGSKVAQYF. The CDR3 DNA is TGTGCCAGCAGTCCCCCCCGTCGGACTAGCGGGAGTAAGGTGGCGCAGTATTTT.

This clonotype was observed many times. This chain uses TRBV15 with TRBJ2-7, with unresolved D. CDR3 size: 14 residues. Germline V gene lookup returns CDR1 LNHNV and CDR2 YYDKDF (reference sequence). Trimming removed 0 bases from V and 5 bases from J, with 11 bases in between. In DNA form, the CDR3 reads TGTGCCACCAGCAGAGATACGGAGCTCCACGAGCAGTACTTC. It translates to CATSRDTELHEQYF.

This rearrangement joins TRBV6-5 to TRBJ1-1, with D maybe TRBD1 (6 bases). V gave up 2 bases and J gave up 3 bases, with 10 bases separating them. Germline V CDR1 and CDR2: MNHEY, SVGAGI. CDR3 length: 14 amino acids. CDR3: CASSYLRGHTEAFF. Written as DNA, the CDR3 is TGTGCCAGCAGTTACCTCAGGGGACACACTGAAGCTTTCTTT.

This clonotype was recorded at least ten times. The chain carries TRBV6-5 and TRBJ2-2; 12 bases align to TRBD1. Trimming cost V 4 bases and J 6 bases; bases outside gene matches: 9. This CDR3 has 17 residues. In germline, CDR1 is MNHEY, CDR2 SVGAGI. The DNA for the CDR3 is TGTGCCAGCAGTTTCGACAGAGGGACAGGGGGCTCCGGGGAGCTGTTTTTT. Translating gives CASSFDRGTGGSGELFF.

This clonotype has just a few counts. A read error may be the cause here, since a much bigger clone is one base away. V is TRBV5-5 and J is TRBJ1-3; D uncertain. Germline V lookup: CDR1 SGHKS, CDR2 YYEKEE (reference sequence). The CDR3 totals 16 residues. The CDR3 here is CASSLRKPSSGNTISF. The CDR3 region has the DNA TGTGCCAGCAGCTTGAGGAAGCCGAGCTCTGGAAACACCATATCTTTT.

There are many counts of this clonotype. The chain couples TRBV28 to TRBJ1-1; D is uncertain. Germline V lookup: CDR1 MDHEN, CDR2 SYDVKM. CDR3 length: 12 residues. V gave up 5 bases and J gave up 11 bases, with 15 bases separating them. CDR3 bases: TGTGCCAGCAGTCTCCACATGGAACAGGCTTTCTTT. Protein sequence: CASSLHMEQAFF.

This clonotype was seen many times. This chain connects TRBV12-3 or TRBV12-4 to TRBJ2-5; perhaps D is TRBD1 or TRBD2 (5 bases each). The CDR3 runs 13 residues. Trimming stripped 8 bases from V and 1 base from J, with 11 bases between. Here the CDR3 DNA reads TGTGCCAGCGTTCGGGGCCGCCAAGAGACCCAGTACTTC. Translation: CASVRGRQETQYF.

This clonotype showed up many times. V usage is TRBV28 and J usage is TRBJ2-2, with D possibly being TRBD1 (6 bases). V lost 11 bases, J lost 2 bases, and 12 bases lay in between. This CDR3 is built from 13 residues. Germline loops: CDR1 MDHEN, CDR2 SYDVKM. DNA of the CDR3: TGTGCCGCACTGGACAGCAACACCGGGGAGCTGTTTTTT. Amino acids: CAALDSNTGELFF. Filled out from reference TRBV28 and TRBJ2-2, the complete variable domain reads DVKVTQSSRYLVKRTGEKVFLECVQDMDHENMFWYRQDPGLGLRLIYFSYDVKMKEKGDIPEGYSVSREKKERFSLILESASTNQTSMYLCAALDSNTGELFFGEGSRLTVL.

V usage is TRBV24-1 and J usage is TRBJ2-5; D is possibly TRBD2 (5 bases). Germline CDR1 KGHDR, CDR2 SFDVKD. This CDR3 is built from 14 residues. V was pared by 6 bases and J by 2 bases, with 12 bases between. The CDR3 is CATSRGSWQETQYF. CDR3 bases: TGTGCCACCAGTCGTGGGAGTTGGCAAGAGACCCAGTACTTC.

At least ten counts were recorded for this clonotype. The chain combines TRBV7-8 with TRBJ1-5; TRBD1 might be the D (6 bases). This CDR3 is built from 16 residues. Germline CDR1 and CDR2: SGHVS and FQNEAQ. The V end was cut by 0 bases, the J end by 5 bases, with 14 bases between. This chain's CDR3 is CASSLALQGIYQPQHF. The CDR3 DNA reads TGTGCCAGCAGCTTAGCGCTTCAGGGGATCTATCAGCCCCAGCATTTT.

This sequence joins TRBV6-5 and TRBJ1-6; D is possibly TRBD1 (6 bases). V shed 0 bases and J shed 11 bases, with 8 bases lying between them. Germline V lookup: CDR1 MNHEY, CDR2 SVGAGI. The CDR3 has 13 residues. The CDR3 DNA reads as TGTGCCAGCAGTTACTCGGGGGCGGCACCCCTCCACTTT. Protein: CASSYSGAAPLHF.

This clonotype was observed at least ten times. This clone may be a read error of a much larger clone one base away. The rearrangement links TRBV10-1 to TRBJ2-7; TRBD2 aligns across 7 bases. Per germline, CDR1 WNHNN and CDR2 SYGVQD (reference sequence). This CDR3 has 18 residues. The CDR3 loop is CASGESHDWTRRGGEQYF. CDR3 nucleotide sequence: TGCGCCAGCGGTGAGTCGCACGACTGGACTAGGAGGGGTGGCGAGCAGTACTTC.

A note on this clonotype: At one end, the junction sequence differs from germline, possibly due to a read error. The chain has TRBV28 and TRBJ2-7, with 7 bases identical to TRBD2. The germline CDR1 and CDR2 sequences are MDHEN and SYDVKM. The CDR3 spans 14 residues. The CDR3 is CASSPVLPTPRTSF. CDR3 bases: TGTGCCAGCAGTCCGGTCTTGCCTACACCCAGGACTAGCTTC.

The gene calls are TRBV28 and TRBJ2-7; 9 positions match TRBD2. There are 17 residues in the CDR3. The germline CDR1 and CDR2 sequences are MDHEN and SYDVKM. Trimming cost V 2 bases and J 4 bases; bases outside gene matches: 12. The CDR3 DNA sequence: TGTGCCAGCAGTTTAACGGGGTGGCGGGAGGGCCCGTACGAGCAGTACTTC. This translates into CASSLTGWREGPYEQYF.

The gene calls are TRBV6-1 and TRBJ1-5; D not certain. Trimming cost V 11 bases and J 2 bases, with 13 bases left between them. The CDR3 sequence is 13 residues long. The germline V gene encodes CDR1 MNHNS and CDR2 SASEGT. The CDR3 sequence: CAGSGRGNQPQHF. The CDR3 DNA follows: TGTGCCGGATCCGGGCGTGGCAATCAGCCCCAGCATTTT.

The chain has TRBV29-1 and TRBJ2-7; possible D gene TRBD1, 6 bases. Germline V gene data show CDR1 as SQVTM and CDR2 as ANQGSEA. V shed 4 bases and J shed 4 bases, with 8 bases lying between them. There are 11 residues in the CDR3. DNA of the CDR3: TGCAGCGTTGGGGACAAATACGAGCAGTACTTC. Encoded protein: CSVGDKYEQYF.

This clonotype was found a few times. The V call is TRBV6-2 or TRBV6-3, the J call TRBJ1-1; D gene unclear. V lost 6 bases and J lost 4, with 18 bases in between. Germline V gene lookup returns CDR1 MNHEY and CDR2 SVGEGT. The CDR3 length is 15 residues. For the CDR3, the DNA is TGTGCCAGCAGCCTACAGACAATTCGGTTCACTGAAGCTTTCTTT. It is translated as CASSLQTIRFTEAFF.